These T cell receptor beta chains were read from a single sample in a study of T cells in tuberculosis. Data came from immunoSEQ multiplex PCR; TCRdb stores just in-frame clones and leaves some out. The sample lists tens of thousands of clones, roughly 84% occurring once. The starting material was PBMCs, obtained at tuberculosis diagnosis. The receptors come from an adult with tuberculosis. Both conserved end residues are part of each CDR3. The order of the fields is CDR3 DNA, CDR3 protein, D gene, V gene, clone size, J gene. A D gene is named only where the DNA matches it firmly. Size values are once, few and many counts, or a class for expanded clones, and some rows have none.

TGTGCCAGCAGCTTAGGATTAGGCGGCGGGGAGCAGTTCTTC CASSLGLGGGEQFF NA TRBV7-3 NA TRBJ2-1
TGTGCCAGCAGCTTCGGGGGGTCGGCTAATGAAAAACTGTTTTTT CASSFGGSANEKLFF NA TRBV7-9 NA TRBJ1-4
TGTGCCAGTACCTCCCTCGACAGGTTATATTCACCCCTCCACTTT CASTSLDRLYSPLHF NA TRBV19 NA TRBJ1-6
TGTGCCAGCAAGGAAGGACAGGGGGCGGGATATGGCTACACCTTC CASKEGQGAGYGYTF TRBD1 TRBV28 NA TRBJ1-2
TGTGCCAGCAGCTTTAGACTAGCGGTAGACCAAGAGACCCAGTACTTC CASSFRLAVDQETQYF TRBD2 TRBV7-9 NA TRBJ2-5
TGTGCCAGCGGGAGGGGGATCAACACTGAAGCTTTCTTT CASGRGINTEAFF NA TRBV7-3 NA TRBJ1-1
TGCGCCAGCACAACTAGCGGGAGCAACGGGGAGCTGTTTTTT CASTTSGSNGELFF TRBD2 TRBV10-1 NA TRBJ2-2
TGTGCCACCACCCGCGAGCGGGAGGGCGGTGAGCAGTTCTTC CATTREREGGEQFF TRBD2 TRBV15 NA TRBJ2-1
TGTGCCAGCTCACAGGGGGCCTCGAAACTGTTTTTT CASSQGASKLFF TRBD1 TRBV18 NA TRBJ1-4
TGTGCCAGCAGCTCGGGGGGGCGAACGGCGCAGTATTTT CASSSGGRTAQYF TRBD2 TRBV7-6 NA TRBJ2-3
TGTGCCAGCAGCGAGGGGACAGCATTCGAGCAGTACTTC CASSEGTAFEQYF TRBD1 TRBV9 few TRBJ2-7
TGCGCCAGCAGCCAGTTTATCCCACCTGGCGGGGGGGAGCAGTTCTTC CASSQFIPPGGGEQFF TRBD2 TRBV4-1 NA TRBJ2-1
TGTGCCAGTAGTACTCCAGGGGCCCACAATGAGCAGTTCTTC CASSTPGAHNEQFF NA TRBV19 NA TRBJ2-1
TGTGCCTGGATCCTGACAGGCACAGGGAATTCACCCCTCCACTTT CAWILTGTGNSPLHF NA TRBV30 NA TRBJ1-6
TGTGCCAGTACGGGAAATAGCAGGGGTGAGCAGTTCTTC CASTGNSRGEQFF NA TRBV19 NA TRBJ2-1
TGTGCCAGCAGTTACTCCCCAGAGGTGGATGAGCAGTTCTTC CASSYSPEVDEQFF NA TRBV6-5 NA TRBJ2-1
TGTGCCAGCAGTGATACAGCAGATACGCAGTATTTT CASSDTADTQYF NA TRBV11-2 NA TRBJ2-3
TGTGCCAGCAGCCCCCGCCGGGGGGTCCCCACTGAAGCTTTCTTT CASSPRRGVPTEAFF NA TRBV9 NA TRBJ1-1
TGTGCCAGTAGTATTCTGGGGGGAGGTTACGACACTGAAGCTTTCTTT CASSILGGGYDTEAFF NA TRBV19 few TRBJ1-1
TGTGCCAGCAGGCTGGACAGGGGGCTTACTGAAGCTTTCTTT CASRLDRGLTEAFF TRBD1 TRBV28 NA TRBJ1-1
TGTGCCAGCAGCTTGGGACAGGGAAACACCATATATTTT CASSLGQGNTIYF NA TRBV5-4 NA TRBJ1-3
TGTGCCTGGAGTGTCCTTACCACAAATTACTCCTACGAGCAGTACTTC CAWSVLTTNYSYEQYF NA TRBV30 NA TRBJ2-7
TGTGCCAGCAGCCAATATCAGGTCTACGAGCAGTACTTC CASSQYQVYEQYF NA TRBV14 few TRBJ2-7
TGCGCCAGCAGCCAAGTTCCTCTAGCGGGGGGCACAGATACGCAGTATTTT CASSQVPLAGGTDTQYF TRBD2 TRBV4-3 NA TRBJ2-3
TGCGCCAGCAGCTCGTCCAGGGGGCTGGGCACTGAAGCTTTCTTT CASSSSRGLGTEAFF TRBD1 TRBV5-1 NA TRBJ1-1
TGCGCCAGCTCAGAGGCGAGGACAGGTGGCTACACCTTC CASSEARTGGYTF TRBD1 TRBV10-1 NA TRBJ1-2
TGTGCCAGCAGTCGGACTAGCGGAGCCGTTAGGGAGTACTTC CASSRTSGAVREYF TRBD2 TRBV28 NA TRBJ2-7
TGTGCCAGCAGCCAGTACAGGGGAAGGACTGAAGCTTTCTTT CASSQYRGRTEAFF TRBD1 TRBV14 NA TRBJ1-1
TGTGCCAGCAGTAGTGACAGATCCGTCGGGGCCAACGTCCTGACTTTC CASSSDRSVGANVLTF NA TRBV28 NA TRBJ2-6
TGTGCCAGCAGCCCAAGGAGGGGCACCGGGGAGCTGTTTTTT CASSPRRGTGELFF NA TRBV7-2 NA TRBJ2-2
TGTGCCAGCAGCCGCAACCCTGGACAGTACAATTCACCCCTCCACTTT CASSRNPGQYNSPLHF NA TRBV5-4 NA TRBJ1-6
TGCGCCAGCAGCTTGGATCCTTATGGCAATCAGCCCCAGCATTTT CASSLDPYGNQPQHF NA TRBV5-1 NA TRBJ1-5
TGCGCCAGCACCCTGACTAGCGGCACAGATACGCAGTATTTT CASTLTSGTDTQYF TRBD2 TRBV5-1 once TRBJ2-3
TGTGCCAGCAGCCCCCGTTTAGGGGCCTACGAGCAGTACTTC CASSPRLGAYEQYF NA TRBV9 NA TRBJ2-7
TGTGCCAGCAGCTTTTCCCGATTCGAGGAAAAACTGTTTTTT CASSFSRFEEKLFF NA TRBV7-8 NA TRBJ1-4
TGTGCCAGCAGCTTGGACGGGGGTGGCAATCAGCCCCAGCATTTT CASSLDGGGNQPQHF NA TRBV5-4 NA TRBJ1-5
TGTGCCAGCTCACCAGAAAGGCGGGGGGAAGCTTTCTTT CASSPERRGEAFF NA TRBV18 NA TRBJ1-1
TGTGCCAGCAGTTTCTCAGGGGCTGGAAATCAGCCCCAGCATTTT CASSFSGAGNQPQHF NA TRBV28 once TRBJ1-5
TGCGCCAGCAGCGGTACTAGCGGGTCAACCGGGGAGCTGTTTTTT CASSGTSGSTGELFF TRBD2 TRBV5-1 NA TRBJ2-2
TGTGCCAGCAGCGCAGGGGGCGCAGGCGGGAGCTGGAATGAGCAGTTCTTC CASSAGGAGGSWNEQFF NA TRBV9 few TRBJ2-1
TGCGCCAGCAGCTTGGTCTCAGCGGGATCCTACAATGAGCAGTTCTTC CASSLVSAGSYNEQFF TRBD2 TRBV5-1 NA TRBJ2-1
TGTGCCAGCAGTGGAAGCGGGAATCAGCCCCAGCATTTT CASSGSGNQPQHF NA TRBV6-1 NA TRBJ1-5
TGTGCCAGCAGTGTAATGGGAGATCAGCCCCAGCATTTT CASSVMGDQPQHF NA TRBV6-1 few TRBJ1-5
TGTGCCAGCAGATTGTCCCCGGGGTCAGATACGCAGTATTTT CASRLSPGSDTQYF NA TRBV6-4 NA TRBJ2-3
TGTGCCAGCAGCTTTCCGGGGTACACAGATACGCAGTATTTT CASSFPGYTDTQYF NA TRBV11-2 NA TRBJ2-3
TGCGCCAGCAGTGAAGGAGGGTTCCATTCACCCCTCCACTTT CASSEGGFHSPLHF NA TRBV10-1 NA TRBJ1-6
TGCAGCGTTGAAGGTGGGGTGGAGAACAGGGGCTACGAGCAGTACTTC CSVEGGVENRGYEQYF TRBD1 TRBV29-1 NA TRBJ2-7
TGTGCCAGCAGCCGGGACAGGGGGAAAACTTTCTTT CASSRDRGKTFF TRBD1 TRBV28 NA TRBJ1-1
TGTGCCAGCAGCTACCGTGGGACAGGGGGCTTTTACGAGCAGTACTTC CASSYRGTGGFYEQYF TRBD1 TRBV6-5 NA TRBJ2-7